This T cell receptor (beta chain) was profiled in a study of blood T cell repertoires in COVID-19. As handled by the study authors: Nucleated cell counts were estimated from reference gene primer amplification. Profiled with immunoSEQ multiplex PCR; TCRdb holds only in-frame clones, not every one. V, J and clone size are those of that table, while D and trimming were read from the DNA. This sample has 200,000 or so clones; 65% to 90% occur once, and the top ten carry 4% to 4.5%. CDR3 length equals 14 residues. Between the trimmed V and J ends, which lost 6 bases and 3 bases, there was a span of 14 bases. Germline lookup yields CDR1 MNHEY and CDR2 SVGAGI.

The gene calls are TRBV6-5 and TRBJ1-1; D possibly corresponds to TRBD1 (6 bases). The clonotype originates from a man aged 50-59 years with acute or convalescent COVID-19. What was sequenced was peripheral blood. The CDR3: CASSAGVMDTEAFF. The CDR3 nucleotides are TGTGCCAGCAGCGCAGGGGTGATGGACACTGAAGCTTTCTTT.